A selection of T cell receptor beta chains follows, all from one sample in a study of CD8+ T cells in alopecia areata. Libraries were prepared by immunoSEQ multiplex PCR; TCRdb keeps only in-frame clonotypes and omits some of them. The table includes 45,000 to 70,000 clones, around 96% detected once. Sequences were derived from CD8+ T cells sorted from blood, sampled at week 0. The receptors were gathered from a human donor with alopecia areata. CDR3s leave out the opening cysteine and the closing phenylalanine or tryptophan.

11	TRBV6-5	ASSYGSIETQY
9	TRBV18	ASSSSYEQY
17	TRBV28	ASSSPLPDRGLAKNIQY
8	TRBV29-1	SVVEDEQY
13	TRBV11-2	ASSPGLAGVGTQY
17	TRBV4-1	ASSQDTAGTGSSSYEQY
13	TRBV4-1	ASSQVTGGGNTIY
12	TRBV7-2	ASSPGLFYQPQH
10	TRBV29-1	SVLKNTGELF
10	TRBV11-3	ASSSLDNEQF
14	TRBV27	ASSLSAGTSTYEQY
12	TRBV28	ASSSDRGENEQF
11	TRBV4-3	ASSQDHNSPLH
13	TRBV4-3	ASSLGTGGGDEQF
14	TRBV14	ASSHFRGPSKNIQY
12	TRBV11-2	ASSFTGFQETQY
12	TRBV7-9	ASSSSGVPHEQY
12	TRBV11-3	ASSRTGEDEKLF
10	TRBV29-1	SVLGGAYEQY
11	TRBV5-1	ASSLDGTYEQY
12	TRBV7-2	ASSDRDRDETQY
14	TRBV7-6	ASSFPPGGDYNEQF
13	TRBV9	ASSLTGGEYNEQF
13	TRBV5-6	ASSFKPGGAGEQY
13	TRBV19	ASKRAGQESRKLF
12	TRBV4-1	ASSQGQSGETQY
11	TRBV11-2	ASRFSSYNEQF
14	TRBV13	ASSQIMGQGAHEQY
13	TRBV5-5	ASSHRRDGAYEQY
14	TRBV6-5	ASSYWQGASNEKLF
13	TRBV4-1	ASRLTGTAAYEQY
12	TRBV30	AWATGLAGEEQY
11	TRBV7-8	ASSSDSTYEQY
12	TRBV6-5	ASSLDGVAYEQY
14	TRBV4-2	ASSQGSGGAPDTQY
12	TRBV7-2	ASRPWDFSYEQY
15	TRBV11-1	ASSSLAYSGGLNEQF
15	TRBV27	ASSLLRTGGVYNEQF
12	TRBV7-9	ASSLVGAGETQY
13	TRBV9	ASTHEGGSYNEQF
12	TRBV4-1	ASSQTPDTSPLH
11	TRBV5-1	ASSLDIGETQY
13	TRBV5-1	ASSPGTSRNQPQH
13	TRBV7-2	ASSLAGGPYNEQF
11	TRBV29-1	SVELGRDHEQY